Reported below is one T cell receptor beta chain. This sample was included in a study of blood T cell repertoires in COVID-19. Study-level information: The samples span acute and convalescent COVID-19 from the United States, Italy and Spain. The cDNA or gDNA used as material had been derived from T cells, B-cell-depleted T cells, or PBMCs.

Methods used by the authors: Scientists estimated how many nucleated cells there were by amplifying reference gene primers. The data were produced by immunoSEQ multiplex PCR, yet TCRdb's version contains in-frame clones alone and is incomplete. V and J calls and clone size are copied from that table; D and trimming were computed from the DNA. The sample records around 130,000 clones, approximately 90% being singletons. In Seattle, patients joined the study during active infection and were tracked longitudinally. Germline CDR1 reads MNHEY; CDR2 reads SMNVEV (reference sequence). The V gene end was trimmed by 0 bases and the J gene end by 6 bases; junction bases not matched to a gene: 3. This CDR3 spans 14 amino acids.

The V call is TRBV27, the J call TRBJ2-7, with 9 bases lining up with TRBD1. Material: peripheral blood. The origin of this receptor is a human donor with COVID-19, enrolled during active disease. The donor label of this sample is uncertain. Written as DNA, the CDR3 is TGTGCCAGCAGTTTATCAGGGACAGGGTTCGAGCAGTACTTC. This codes for CASSLSGTGFEQYF.